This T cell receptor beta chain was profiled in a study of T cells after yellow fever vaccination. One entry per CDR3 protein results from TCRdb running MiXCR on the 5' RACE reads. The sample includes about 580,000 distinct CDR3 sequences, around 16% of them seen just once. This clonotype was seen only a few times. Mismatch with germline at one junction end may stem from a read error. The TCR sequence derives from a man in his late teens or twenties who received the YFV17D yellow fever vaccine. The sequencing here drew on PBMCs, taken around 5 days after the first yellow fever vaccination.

CDR3 amino acids: CASSVAGTSTDTQYF. The CDR3 coding sequence is TGTGCCAGCAGTGTAGCGGGGACTAGCACAGATACGCAGTATTTT. The genes are TRBV12-3 or TRBV12-4 and TRBJ2-3; 8 bases are shared with TRBD2. This CDR3 contains 15 residues.